This T cell receptor beta chain was sequenced in a study of response to subunit inactivated influenza vaccine. Each CDR3 protein is one row after TCRdb ran MiXCR on the RT-PCR reads. The data contain around 580,000 distinct CDR3 sequences, around 15% of them singletons. CDR1 and CDR2 from the germline V gene are DFQATT and SNEGSKA (reference sequence). Germline trimming cut 5 bases from V and 3 bases from J; bases unmatched to any gene: 2. The CDR3 covers 12 residues. The J gene is TRBJ2-7, the V gene TRBV20-1, with 9 positions matching TRBD1. Sequences were derived from PBMCs from blood, sampled 11 to 12 days after vaccination. The receptor was derived from a man in his fifties or sixties who received an inactivated influenza vaccine. The CDR3 protein is CSAGTGLYEQYF. CDR3 nucleotides: TGCAGTGCTGGGACAGGGCTCTACGAGCAGTACTTC.